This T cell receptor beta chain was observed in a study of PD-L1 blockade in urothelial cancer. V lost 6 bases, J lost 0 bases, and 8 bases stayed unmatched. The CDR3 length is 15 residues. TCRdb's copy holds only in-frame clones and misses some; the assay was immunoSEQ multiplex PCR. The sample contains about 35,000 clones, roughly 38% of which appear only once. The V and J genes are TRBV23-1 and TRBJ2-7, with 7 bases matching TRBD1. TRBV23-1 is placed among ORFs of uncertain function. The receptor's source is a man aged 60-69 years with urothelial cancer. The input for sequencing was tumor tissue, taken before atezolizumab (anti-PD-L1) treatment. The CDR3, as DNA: TGCGCCAGCAGCCAAGCAGGGGGTCGCTCCTACGAGCAGTACTTC. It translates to CASSQAGGRSYEQYF.